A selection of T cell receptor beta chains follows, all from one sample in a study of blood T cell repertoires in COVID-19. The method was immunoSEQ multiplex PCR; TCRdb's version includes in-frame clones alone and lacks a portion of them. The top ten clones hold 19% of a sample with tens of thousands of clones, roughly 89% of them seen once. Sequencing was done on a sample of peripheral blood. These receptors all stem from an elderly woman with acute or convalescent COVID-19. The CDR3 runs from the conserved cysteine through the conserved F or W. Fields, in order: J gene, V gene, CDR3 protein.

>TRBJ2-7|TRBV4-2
CASSPIGQGVSYEQYF
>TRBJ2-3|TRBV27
CASSFGRVPDTQYF
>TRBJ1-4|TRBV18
CASSRLSGDRLFF
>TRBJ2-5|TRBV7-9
CASSLSGGTGDQYF
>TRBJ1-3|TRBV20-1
CSASPRRGGNTIYF
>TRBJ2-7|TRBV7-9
CASSSRDRGAYEQYF
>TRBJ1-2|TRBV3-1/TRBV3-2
CASSQGGGGTNYGYTF
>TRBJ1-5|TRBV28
CASSLLSWAEHSNQPQHF
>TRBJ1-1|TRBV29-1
CSGRRDRTTEAFF
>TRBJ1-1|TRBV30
CAWSSGTEAFF
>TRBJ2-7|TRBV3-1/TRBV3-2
CASSQVPLGSGSKNEQYF
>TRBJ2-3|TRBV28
CASSFGTGTGVSYF
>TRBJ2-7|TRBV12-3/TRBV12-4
CASTPGGYEQYF
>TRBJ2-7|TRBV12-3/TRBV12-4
CASTPSAYEQYF
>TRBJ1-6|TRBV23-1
CASSQSSSPLHF
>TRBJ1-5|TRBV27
CASRQGNFGNQPQHF